Only a few counts were recorded for the clone carrying this TCR beta chain. The sample comes from a study of CD8+ T cells in alopecia areata. Study at large: Those patients who were treated received oral tofacitinib, which was given at 5 to 10 mg twice daily for moderate-to-severe alopecia areata. The duration of tofacitinib was 6 to 18 months, with 6 months off drug afterward.

Collection of lesional scalp punch biopsies and peripheral blood was performed in alopecia areata patients. PBMCs yielded sorted CD4+ and CD8+ T cells. J was trimmed by 2 bases and V by 7 bases; bases with no gene match: 5. The CDR3 covers 13 residues. From germline, CDR1 is SQVTM and CDR2 ANQGSEA. Sequencing used cDNA as its template, made by extracting RNA and reverse transcribing it. Data came from immunoSEQ multiplex PCR; TCRdb stores just in-frame clones and leaves some out. The data contain about 150,000 clones, 40% to 50% of them singletons. The specimen sequenced was CD4+ T cells sorted from blood. This rearrangement joins TRBV29-1 to TRBJ2-3; TRBD2 aligns across 8 bases. The sequence came from a human donor with alopecia areata. The CDR3 loop reads CSDLSGTTDTQYF. In nucleotides, the CDR3 is TGCAGCGACCTTAGCGGGACCACAGATACGCAGTATTTT.